This entry lists 10 T cell receptor beta chains sequenced from one sample in a study of PD-1 blockade in classical Hodgkin lymphoma. Each patient experienced a relapse that followed autologous stem cell transplantation, and brentuximab vedotin exposure varied. Clones were sequenced by immunoSEQ multiplex PCR, and TCRdb holds only the in-frame ones, with some missing. The repertoire holds tens of thousands of clones, with roughly 70% as singletons. This specimen consisted of peripheral blood mononuclear cells (PBMCs), obtained before the second cycle of nivolumab. These receptors were obtained from a human donor with classical Hodgkin lymphoma.

This chain uses TRBV9 with TRBJ2-3; 9 bases match TRBD2. CDR1 is SGDLS and CDR2 is YYNGEE in the germline V gene. The length of the CDR3 is 15 residues. With 2 bases clipped from V and 3 bases from J, the junction kept 4 bases outside the gene matches. In nucleotides, the CDR3 is TGTGCCAGCAGCGTGGCGGGGGGGCAAACAGATACGCAGTATTTT. Its protein product is CASSVAGGQTDTQYF.

The rearrangement joins TRBV5-4 to TRBJ1-1, with D perhaps TRBD1 (5 bases). V was shortened by 3 bases and J by 0 bases, with 9 bases between the two germline ends. The CDR3 runs 14 residues. CDR1 SGHNT and CDR2 YYREEE come from the germline V gene (reference sequence). CDR3 in DNA: TGTGCCAGCAGCTCATGGGGCTTGAACACTGAAGCTTTCTTT. It encodes CASSSWGLNTEAFF.

There are a few counts of this clone. This chain uses TRBV2 with TRBJ1-4; D perhaps matches TRBD1 (5 bases). The CDR3 contains 15 residues. Per the germline V gene, CDR1 is SNHLY and CDR2 is FYNNEI. V dropped 5 bases and J dropped 3 bases, with 13 bases sitting between them. CDR3 in DNA: TGTGCCAGCAGTCGGGACCGAGGCCCTAATGAAAAACTGTTTTTT. Protein: CASSRDRGPNEKLFF.

The chain recombines TRBV5-5 with TRBJ2-7; TRBD2 aligns across 11 bases. Losses at the gene ends were 2 bases for V and 6 bases for J; bases not matched to a gene: 1. CDR1 SGHKS and CDR2 YYEKEE come from the germline V gene (reference sequence). This CDR3 has 13 residues. CDR3 DNA sequence: TGTGCCAGCAGCTTTGGACTAGCGGGCGAGCAGTACTTC. Translating it yields CASSFGLAGEQYF.

This chain links TRBV19 with TRBJ2-3; D is possibly TRBD2 (5 bases). Germline loops: CDR1 LNHDA, CDR2 SQIVND (reference sequence). This CDR3 region has 13 residues. Trimming cost V 6 bases and J 5 bases, with 12 bases left between them. The DNA for the CDR3 is TGTGCCAGTAGCTCGGAGGCGCGAGATACGCAGTATTTT. As protein: CASSSEARDTQYF.

The chain recombines TRBV7-9 with TRBJ2-5, with D maybe TRBD1 (7 bases). Germline CDR1 reads SEHNR; CDR2 reads FQNEAQ (reference sequence). This CDR3 region has 13 residues. With 10 bases removed from V and 4 bases from J, the gap between germline ends came to 16 bases. Here the CDR3 DNA reads TGTGCCACAGGACAGGCGGGGAGAGAGACCCAGTACTTC. Protein: CATGQAGRETQYF.

This rearrangement joins TRBV10-2 to TRBJ2-3, with 9 bases fitting TRBD2. The germline V gene has CDR1 WSHSY and CDR2 SAAADI. This CDR3 contains 16 residues. J was trimmed by 3 bases and V by 10 bases; bases with no gene match: 14. The DNA of the CDR3 is TGCGCCATCAATACAAGGGCTAGCGGGGTGACAGATACGCAGTATTTT. The encoded protein is CAINTRASGVTDTQYF.

The V and J genes are TRBV4-2 and TRBJ1-1; D gene ambiguous. From germline, CDR1 is LGHNA and CDR2 YNFKEQ. V was trimmed by 0 bases and J by 0 bases, leaving 8 bases between them. This CDR3 contains 15 residues. The CDR3 loop reads CASSQEVGMNTEAFF. The CDR3 DNA reads as TGTGCCAGCAGCCAAGAAGTCGGGATGAACACTGAAGCTTTCTTT.

The chain combines TRBV2 with TRBJ2-1, with 7 nucleotides matching TRBD1. V was clipped by 5 bases and J by 8 bases; unmatched bases: 6. This CDR3 is built from 13 residues. Germline CDR1 and CDR2: SNHLY and FYNNEI. CDR3: CASSTTGEHEQFF. The CDR3 DNA follows: TGTGCCAGCAGTACCACAGGGGAGCATGAGCAGTTCTTC.

The rearrangement joins TRBV7-2 to TRBJ2-3, with 8 bases lining up with TRBD1. After removal of 0 bases from V and 4 bases from J, the junction contained 6 bases not matched to a gene. Per germline, CDR1 SGHTA and CDR2 FQGNSA. This CDR3 is 16 amino acids long. The DNA of the CDR3 is TGTGCCAGCAGCTTAGCATCCGGGACAGGTGCAGATACGCAGTATTTT. It is translated as CASSLASGTGADTQYF.